This T cell receptor (beta chain) originates from a study of radiation and T cells in renal cell carcinoma. The table came from immunoSEQ multiplex PCR; TCRdb's copy has only in-frame clones and leaves some out. The sample holds roughly 150,000 clones, approximately 88% seen once. As for time point: blood 2 weeks post-SBRT. Indicated treatment: 15 Gy SBRT to primary tumor, nephrectomy 4 weeks later. Study-wide results and limits: In blood, top tumor clones expanded by 2 weeks, shrinking by 4.

The CDR3 consists of 14 residues. V was trimmed by 0 bases and J by 1 base, leaving 9 bases between them. Germline V gene lookup returns CDR1 GTSNPN and CDR2 SVGIG (reference sequence). For this clone: Its specificity is unknown.

The sequenced sample was blood, obtained from a patient whose treatment included radiotherapy and nephrectomy. The chain links TRBV30 to TRBJ1-1; D uncertain. This sequence originates from a woman in her forties or fifties with renal cell carcinoma. DNA of the CDR3: TGTGCCTGGAGTGTTATTCCGCCGAACACTGAAGCTTTCTTT. Its protein product is CAWSVIPPNTEAFF.